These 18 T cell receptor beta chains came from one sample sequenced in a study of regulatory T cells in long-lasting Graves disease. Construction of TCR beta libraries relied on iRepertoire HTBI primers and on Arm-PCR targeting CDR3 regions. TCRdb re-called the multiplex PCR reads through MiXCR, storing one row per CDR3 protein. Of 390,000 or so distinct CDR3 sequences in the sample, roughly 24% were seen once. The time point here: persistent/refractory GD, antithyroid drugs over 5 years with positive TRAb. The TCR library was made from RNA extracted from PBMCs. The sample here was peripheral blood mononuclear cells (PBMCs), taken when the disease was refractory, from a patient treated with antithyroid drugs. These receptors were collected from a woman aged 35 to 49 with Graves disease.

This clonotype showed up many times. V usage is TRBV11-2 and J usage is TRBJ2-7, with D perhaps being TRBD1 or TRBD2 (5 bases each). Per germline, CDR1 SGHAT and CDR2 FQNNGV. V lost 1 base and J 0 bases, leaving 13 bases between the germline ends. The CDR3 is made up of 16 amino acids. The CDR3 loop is CASSLGGIKSSYEQYF. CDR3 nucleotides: TGTGCCAGCAGCTTAGGGGGGATCAAGAGCTCCTACGAGCAGTACTTC.

CDR3 coding DNA: TGTGCCACCAGCGGAAACAGGGCCGGGGCCAACGTCCTGACTTTC. Translated, it gives CATSGNRAGANVLTF. The chain uses TRBV15 and TRBJ2-6, with a weak D call TRBD1 (6 bases). V gave up 5 bases and J gave up 4 bases, with 12 bases separating them. The CDR3 runs to 15 residues. CDR1 is LNHNV, CDR2 YYDKDF, per germline (reference sequence).

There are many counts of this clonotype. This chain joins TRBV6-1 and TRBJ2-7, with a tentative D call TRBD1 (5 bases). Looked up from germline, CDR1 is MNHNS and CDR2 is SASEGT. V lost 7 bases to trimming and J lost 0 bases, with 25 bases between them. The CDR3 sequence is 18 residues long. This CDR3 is CASTVPERRQSSSYEQYF. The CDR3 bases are TGTGCCAGCACCGTGCCTGAAAGACGACAGTCCAGCTCCTACGAGCAGTACTTC.

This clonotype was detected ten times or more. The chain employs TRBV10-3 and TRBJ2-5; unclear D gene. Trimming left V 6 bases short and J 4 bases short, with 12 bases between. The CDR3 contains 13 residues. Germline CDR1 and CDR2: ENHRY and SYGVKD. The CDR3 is CAISGTLGETQYF. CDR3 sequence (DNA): TGTGCCATCAGCGGCACCCTCGGAGAGACCCAGTACTTC.

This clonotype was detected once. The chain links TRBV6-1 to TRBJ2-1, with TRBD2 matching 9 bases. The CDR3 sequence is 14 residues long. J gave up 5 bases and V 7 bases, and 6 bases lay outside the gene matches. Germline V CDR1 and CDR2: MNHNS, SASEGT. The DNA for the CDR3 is TGTGCCAGCACCCGGACTAGCGCCAACAATGAGCAGTTCTTC. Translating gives CASTRTSANNEQFF.

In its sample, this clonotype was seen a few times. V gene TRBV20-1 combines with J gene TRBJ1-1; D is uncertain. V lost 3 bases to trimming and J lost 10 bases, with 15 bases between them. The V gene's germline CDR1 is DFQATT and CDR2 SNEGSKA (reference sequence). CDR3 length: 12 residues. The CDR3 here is CSASSVNIGAFF. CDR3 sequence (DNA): TGCAGTGCTAGTTCTGTAAATATAGGAGCTTTCTTT.

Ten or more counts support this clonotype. The CDR3 DNA reads as TGTGCCAGCAGTACCCCCTACCGGGAGACCCAGTACTTC. It translates to CASSTPYRETQYF. The rearrangement joins TRBV2 to TRBJ2-5; D is undetermined. Germline values: CDR1 SNHLY, CDR2 FYNNEI. V lost 5 bases to trimming and J lost 5 bases, with 12 bases between them. This CDR3 is built from 13 residues.

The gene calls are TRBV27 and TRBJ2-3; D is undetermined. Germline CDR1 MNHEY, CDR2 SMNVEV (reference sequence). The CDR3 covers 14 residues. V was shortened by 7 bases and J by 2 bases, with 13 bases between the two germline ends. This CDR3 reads CASTLGHLTDTQYF. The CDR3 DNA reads TGTGCCAGCACCTTGGGCCACCTCACAGATACGCAGTATTTT.

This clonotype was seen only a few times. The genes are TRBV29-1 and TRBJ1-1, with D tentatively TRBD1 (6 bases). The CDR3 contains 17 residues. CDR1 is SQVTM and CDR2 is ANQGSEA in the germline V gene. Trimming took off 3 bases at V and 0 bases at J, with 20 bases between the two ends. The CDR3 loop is CSVEGRGGPSLNTEAFF. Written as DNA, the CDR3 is TGCAGCGTTGAGGGTCGCGGGGGGCCCTCTTTGAACACTGAAGCTTTCTTT. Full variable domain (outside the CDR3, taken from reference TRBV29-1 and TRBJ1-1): SAVISQKPSRDICQRGTSLTIQCQVDSQVTMMFWYRQQPGQSLTLIATANQGSEATYESGFVIDKFPISRPNLTFSTLTVSNMSPEDSSIYLCSVEGRGGPSLNTEAFFGQGTRLTVV.

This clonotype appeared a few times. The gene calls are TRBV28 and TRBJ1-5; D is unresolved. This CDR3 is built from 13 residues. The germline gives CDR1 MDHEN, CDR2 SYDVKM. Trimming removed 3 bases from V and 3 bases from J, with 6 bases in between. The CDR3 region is CASSFVDNQPQHF. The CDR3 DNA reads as TGTGCCAGCAGTTTCGTGGACAATCAGCCCCAGCATTTT.

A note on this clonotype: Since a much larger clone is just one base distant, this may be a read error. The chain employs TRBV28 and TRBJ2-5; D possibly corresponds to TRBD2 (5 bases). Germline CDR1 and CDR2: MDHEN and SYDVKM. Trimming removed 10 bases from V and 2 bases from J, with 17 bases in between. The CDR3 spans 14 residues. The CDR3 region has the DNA TGTGCCATCGGTGAGTCTACTAGACAAGAGACCCAGTACTTC. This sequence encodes CAIGESTRQETQYF.

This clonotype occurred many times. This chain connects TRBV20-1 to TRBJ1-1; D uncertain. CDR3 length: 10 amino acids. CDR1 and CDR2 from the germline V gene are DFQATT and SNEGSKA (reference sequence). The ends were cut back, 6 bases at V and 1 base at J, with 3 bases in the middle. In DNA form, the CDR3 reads TGCAGTGCGGGGAACACTGAAGCTTTCTTT. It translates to CSAGNTEAFF.

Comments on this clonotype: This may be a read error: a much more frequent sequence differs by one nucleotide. CDR3 bases: TGCAGCGTCGGGGGGCGGGCGGGGTTCCCTGAAGCTTTCTTT. It specifies CSVGGRAGFPEAFF. The chain is built from TRBV29-1 and TRBJ1-1; D possibly corresponds to TRBD1 (6 bases). CDR3 length: 14 residues. The germline V gene encodes CDR1 SQVTM and CDR2 ANQGSEA. Trimming pared 6 bases from V and 6 bases from J, leaving 20 bases between.

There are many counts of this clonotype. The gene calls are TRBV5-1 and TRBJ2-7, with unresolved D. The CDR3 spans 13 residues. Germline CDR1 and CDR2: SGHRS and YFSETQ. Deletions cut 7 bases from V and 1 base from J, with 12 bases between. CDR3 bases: TGCGCCAGCGGACGACCAGATTCCTACGAGCAGTACTTC. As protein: CASGRPDSYEQYF.

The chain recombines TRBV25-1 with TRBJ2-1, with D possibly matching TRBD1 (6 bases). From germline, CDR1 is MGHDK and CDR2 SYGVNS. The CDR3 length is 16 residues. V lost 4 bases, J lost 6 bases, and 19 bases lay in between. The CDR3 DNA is TGTGCCAGCAGTGGGGGGCATGTCTGGATGGCCAATGAGCAGTTCTTC. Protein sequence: CASSGGHVWMANEQFF.

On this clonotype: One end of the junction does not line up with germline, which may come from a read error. CDR3 loop: CASSYSLSPNGGPEAFF. CDR3 sequence (DNA): TGTGCCAGCAGTTACTCGCTATCCCCGAATGGGGGCCCTGAAGCTTTCTTT. The chain combines TRBV6-4 with TRBJ1-1; maybe TRBD1 (6 bases). Per the germline V gene, CDR1 is MRHNA and CDR2 is SNTAGT. This CDR3 is 17 amino acids long.

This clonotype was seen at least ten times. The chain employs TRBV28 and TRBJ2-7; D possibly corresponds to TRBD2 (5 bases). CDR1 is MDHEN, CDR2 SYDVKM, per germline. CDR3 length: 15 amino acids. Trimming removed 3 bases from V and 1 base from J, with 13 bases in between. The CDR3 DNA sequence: TGTGCCAGCAGTTTGGTAAGCGGCTATTCCTACGAGCAGTACTTC. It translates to CASSLVSGYSYEQYF.

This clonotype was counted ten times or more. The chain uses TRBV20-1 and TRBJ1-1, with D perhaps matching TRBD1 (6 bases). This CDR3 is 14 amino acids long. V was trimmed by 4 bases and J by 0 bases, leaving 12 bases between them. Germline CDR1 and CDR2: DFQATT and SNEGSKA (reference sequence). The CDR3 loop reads CSAKKTGLNTEAFF. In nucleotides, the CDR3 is TGCAGTGCTAAGAAAACAGGGTTGAACACTGAAGCTTTCTTT.